A single TCR beta chain is shown here with its context. These data belong to a study of blood T cell repertoires in COVID-19. Study details: Samples of COVID-19 (acute and convalescent) were obtained from the United States, Italy and Spain. Sources were T cells, B-cell-depleted T cells, or PBMCs; the material itself was cDNA or gDNA.

Germline values: CDR1 MNHEY, CDR2 SMNVEV (reference sequence). The CDR3 sequence is 19 residues long. V was pared by 2 bases and J by 0 bases, with 9 bases of the junction left unmatched. Authors' data handling: Reference gene primer amplification gave estimated nucleated cell counts. The table came from immunoSEQ multiplex PCR; TCRdb's copy has only in-frame clones and leaves some out. That table is the source of V, J and clone size, and D and trimming were worked out from the DNA. The sample gives about 520,000 clones, approximately 83% of which show up once; about 3.2% is in the top ten. This chain uses TRBV27 with TRBJ1-4; 10 nucleotides line up with TRBD1. What was sequenced was peripheral blood. The clonotype originates from a human donor in a cohort sampled during active COVID-19. CDR3: CASSLNPGQGLATNEKLFF. The CDR3 DNA reads TGTGCCAGCAGTTTAAACCCGGGACAGGGGCTTGCAACTAATGAAAAACTGTTTTTT.